Each of the 2 T cell receptor beta chains below was sequenced from the same sample in a study of blood T cell repertoires in COVID-19. Profiling relied on immunoSEQ multiplex PCR, and the TCRdb table lists in-frame clones only, not all of them. This sample has around 320,000 clones, with roughly 90% found just once. Sequencing was performed on peripheral blood. These receptors were obtained from a man younger than 35 with active or convalescent COVID-19.

DNA for the CDR3: TGTGCCAGCAGTTACTCACCGGACAGGGCTACTGGCTACACCTTC. Amino acid sequence: CASSYSPDRATGYTF. V gene TRBV6-2 or TRBV6-3 combines with J gene TRBJ1-2; TRBD1 agrees at 8 bases. This CDR3 has 15 amino acids. Germline V gene data show CDR1 as MNHEY and CDR2 as SVGEGT. Trimming took 0 bases from V and 7 from J; bases not matched to a gene: 7.

The genes are TRBV7-9 and TRBJ2-1, with TRBD2 matching over 9 bases. This CDR3 has 16 residues. After removal of 5 bases from V and 6 bases from J, the junction contained 11 bases not matched to a gene. Germline V gene lookup returns CDR1 SEHNR and CDR2 FQNEAQ (reference sequence). The CDR3, as DNA: TGTGCCAGCAGCAGACGGACTAGCGAGACAATCAATGAGCAGTTCTTC. Translating it yields CASSRRTSETINEQFF.